This TCR beta chain was obtained from a study of cytomegalovirus exposure and HLA in healthy donors. The germline gives CDR1 LGHNA, CDR2 YNFKEQ. The CDR3 sequence is 15 residues long. V was clipped by 0 bases and J by 0 bases, with 8 bases between them. In the PCR, 60 Vbeta and 13 Jbeta primers were used. Clones were read by immunoSEQ multiplex PCR, and TCRdb kept only the in-frame ones, dropping some. The table records 150,000 to 200,000 clones, roughly 80% of them present only once. The chain is built from TRBV4-2 and TRBJ1-1; D remains unclear. This clonotype was sampled from a male donor in good health and CMV-seropositive. The sequenced sample consisted of PBMCs. The DNA for the CDR3 is TGTGCCAGCAGCCAAGAGGGAGCTATGAACACTGAAGCTTTCTTT. The encoded protein is CASSQEGAMNTEAFF.